These T cell receptor beta chains were read from a single sample in a study of shared clonotypes between healthy human individuals. The assay was immunoSEQ multiplex PCR, and TCRdb's table has in-frame clones only and misses some. Found here are about 480,000 clones, 60% to 80% of them singletons; the top ten hold approximately 12%. Sequenced sample: PBMCs. The source of these receptors is a woman aged 40 to 50 in good health. Some clones in this sample may be carry-over from other donors' samples. Both conserved end residues are part of each CDR3. A D gene is named only where the DNA matches it firmly. Expanded clones get a size class; other rows say once, few or many, or leave the size out.

J: TRBJ2-3
D: TRBD2
length: 19
V: TRBV9
size: .
DNA: TGTGCCAGCAGCGTAAACGCCGGACTAGCGGGTAGGAGCACAGATACGCAGTATTTT
CDR3: CASSVNAGLAGRSTDTQYF

J: TRBJ2-1
D: .
length: 15
V: TRBV11-2
size: once
DNA: TGTGCCAGCAGCCCCCGGACGGTTTCCTACAATGAGCAGTTCTTC
CDR3: CASSPRTVSYNEQFF

J: TRBJ2-1
D: .
length: 15
V: TRBV5-1
size: .
DNA: TGCGCCAGCAGCTTGGGGGGCGGGACCGGGAATGAGCAGTTCTTC
CDR3: CASSLGGGTGNEQFF

J: TRBJ2-3
D: .
length: 12
V: TRBV10-2
size: few
DNA: TGCGCCAGCACGAGGGGAACAGATACGCAGTATTTT
CDR3: CASTRGTDTQYF

J: TRBJ2-7
D: TRBD2
length: 16
V: TRBV4-1
size: .
DNA: TGCGCCAGCAGCCAAGGCAGACTAGCGGTAGCGGATGAGCAGTACTTC
CDR3: CASSQGRLAVADEQYF

J: TRBJ2-1
D: .
length: 14
V: TRBV5-1
size: .
DNA: TGCGCCAGCAGCTTGGTGGAGGGGGCCAATGAGCAGTTCTTC
CDR3: CASSLVEGANEQFF

J: TRBJ2-7
D: TRBD2
length: 17
V: TRBV7-3
size: .
DNA: TGTGCCAGCAGCTCATGGGGATTAGCGGGAAGGTCCTACGAGCAGTACTTC
CDR3: CASSSWGLAGRSYEQYF

J: TRBJ2-2
D: .
length: 15
V: TRBV5-1
size: .
DNA: TGCGCCAGCAGCCCCCGGGACACGAACACCGGGGAGCTGTTTTTT
CDR3: CASSPRDTNTGELFF

J: TRBJ1-3
D: TRBD1
length: 17
V: TRBV28
size: .
DNA: TGTGCCAGCAGTCGACGGACAGGGGGTTACTCTGGAAACACCATATATTTT
CDR3: CASSRRTGGYSGNTIYF

J: TRBJ2-1
D: .
length: 15
V: TRBV5-4
size: .
DNA: TGTGCCAGCAGCTTGGAGGTGGGAGGCTACAATGAGCAGTTCTTC
CDR3: CASSLEVGGYNEQFF

J: TRBJ2-7
D: .
length: 13
V: TRBV7-7
size: .
DNA: TGTGCCAGCAGCTTAGTGGAGAGGGCTGCGATGATCTTC
CDR3: CASSLVERAAMIF

J: TRBJ2-7
D: .
length: 14
V: TRBV5-1
size: .
DNA: TGCGCCAGCAGGGGGAGCAGGGGAGAGTACGAGCAGTACTTC
CDR3: CASRGSRGEYEQYF

J: TRBJ1-5
D: .
length: 17
V: TRBV6-1
size: .
DNA: TGTGCCAGCAGTGAATATGACACGACCCTTAGCAATCAGCCCCAGCATTTT
CDR3: CASSEYDTTLSNQPQHF

J: TRBJ2-7
D: .
length: 16
V: TRBV28
size: .
DNA: TGTGCCAGCAGTTACGACCTTAGCTCGGGACGCTACGAGCAGTACTTC
CDR3: CASSYDLSSGRYEQYF

J: TRBJ2-7
D: TRBD2
length: 13
V: TRBV29-1
size: .
DNA: TGCAGCGTTGTACTAGCGGGAAACTACGAGCAGTACTTC
CDR3: CSVVLAGNYEQYF

J: TRBJ1-4
D: TRBD1
length: 16
V: TRBV5-1
size: .
DNA: TGCGCCAGCAGCCCACCAGGACAGGCCGGAGACGAAAAACTGTTTTTT
CDR3: CASSPPGQAGDEKLFF

J: TRBJ1-5
D: TRBD1
length: 13
V: TRBV7-2
size: few
DNA: TGTGCCAGCGCGCGGACAGGCGATCAGCCCCAGCATTTT
CDR3: CASARTGDQPQHF

J: TRBJ2-1
D: .
length: 16
V: TRBV19
size: .
DNA: TGTGCCAGTAGTCCCCTATGGGGTAGGGGGGCGGATGAGCAGTTCTTC
CDR3: CASSPLWGRGADEQFF

J: TRBJ1-5
D: .
length: 15
V: TRBV6-5
size: .
DNA: TGTGCCAGCAGTCCCCGGACGGATAGCAATCAGCCCCAGCATTTT
CDR3: CASSPRTDSNQPQHF

J: TRBJ2-5
D: .
length: 15
V: TRBV5-5
size: .
DNA: TGTGCCAGCAGCTTGGGTGGGCAACAATCAGAGACCCAGTACTTC
CDR3: CASSLGGQQSETQYF

J: TRBJ2-1
D: TRBD2
length: 14
V: TRBV5-8
size: .
DNA: TGTGCCAGCAGCTCCGCGCGGGAGGTTAATGAGCAGTTCTTC
CDR3: CASSSAREVNEQFF

J: TRBJ1-1
D: .
length: 11
V: TRBV6-6
size: few
DNA: TGTGCCAGCAGTCAAGGAACTGAAGCTTTCTTT
CDR3: CASSQGTEAFF

J: TRBJ2-4
D: .
length: 14
V: TRBV10-2
size: .
DNA: TGCGCCAGCAGAGGCACGGGGTCCAAAAACATTCAGTACTTC
CDR3: CASRGTGSKNIQYF

J: TRBJ1-2
D: .
length: 13
V: TRBV7-2
size: .
DNA: TGTGCCAGCAGCTTAGAGCGCCTCTATGGCTACACCTTC
CDR3: CASSLERLYGYTF

J: TRBJ2-5
D: TRBD2
length: 16
V: TRBV4-2
size: .
DNA: TGTGCCAGCAGGGAGGGGGGACTAGCGGTTCAAGAGACCCAGTACTTC
CDR3: CASREGGLAVQETQYF

J: TRBJ1-4
D: .
length: 14
V: TRBV5-1
size: .
DNA: TGCGCCAGCAGGGGGGAGGCGGCTAATGAAAAACTGTTTTTT
CDR3: CASRGEAANEKLFF

J: TRBJ2-3
D: TRBD1
length: 16
V: TRBV5-1
size: .
DNA: TGCGCCAGCAGCTTGGAGGTGACAGGGGTCACAGATACGCAGTATTTT
CDR3: CASSLEVTGVTDTQYF

J: TRBJ1-4
D: .
length: 14
V: TRBV7-9
size: .
DNA: TGTGCCAGCAGCCCCGGGGCAACTAATGAAAAACTGTTTTTT
CDR3: CASSPGATNEKLFF

J: TRBJ2-1
D: TRBD1
length: 15
V: TRBV9
size: .
DNA: TGTGCCAGCAGCGTAGTTGGACAGGGGATCTATGAGCAGTTCTTC
CDR3: CASSVVGQGIYEQFF

J: TRBJ2-7
D: .
length: 15
V: TRBV28
size: .
DNA: TGTGCCAGCAGTGCACCTAGCGCTGTCTCCTACGAGCAGTACTTC
CDR3: CASSAPSAVSYEQYF

J: TRBJ2-1
D: .
length: 15
V: TRBV4-1
size: .
DNA: TGCGCCAGCAGCCAAGAATTGCAGGGGATTAATGAGCAGTTCTTC
CDR3: CASSQELQGINEQFF

J: TRBJ1-1
D: .
length: 13
V: TRBV7-3
size: .
DNA: TGTGCCAGCTCAGTTGGCAGGGGTACTGAAGCTTTCTTT
CDR3: CASSVGRGTEAFF

J: TRBJ2-7
D: .
length: 14
V: TRBV11-2
size: .
DNA: TGTGCCAGCAGCCCCCAGGGTTCCTCCTACGAGCAGTACTTC
CDR3: CASSPQGSSYEQYF

J: TRBJ2-2
D: .
length: 13
V: TRBV27
size: .
DNA: TGTGCCAGCAGGGGACACTCGACCGGGGAGCTGTTTTTT
CDR3: CASRGHSTGELFF

J: TRBJ2-1
D: .
length: 13
V: TRBV11-2
size: once
DNA: TGTGCCAGCAGCTTTTCACGAGACAATGAGCAGTTCTTC
CDR3: CASSFSRDNEQFF

J: TRBJ2-3
D: .
length: 11
V: TRBV19
size: .
DNA: TGTGCCAGTAGTATGGGGGATACGCAGTATTTT
CDR3: CASSMGDTQYF

J: TRBJ2-5
D: .
length: 14
V: TRBV21-1
size: once
DNA: TGTGCCAGCAGCAAAGTGGCAGTCCAAGAGACCCAGTACTTC
CDR3: CASSKVAVQETQYF

J: TRBJ2-1
D: .
length: 14
V: TRBV10-3
size: .
DNA: TGTGCCACGCGGGACTCACAGGCGTACAATGAGCAGTTCTTC
CDR3: CATRDSQAYNEQFF

J: TRBJ1-1
D: .
length: 13
V: TRBV12-5
size: .
DNA: TGTGCTAGTGCCATCGAGGCCGGGGTCGGAGCTTTCTTT
CDR3: CASAIEAGVGAFF

J: TRBJ2-6
D: .
length: 15
V: TRBV6-6
size: .
DNA: TGTGCCAGCAGTTACTGGGTTAACGGGGCCAACGTCCTGACTTTC
CDR3: CASSYWVNGANVLTF

J: TRBJ1-3
D: TRBD1
length: 15
V: TRBV14
size: once
DNA: TGTGCCAGCAGCCAAGGGACAGGGGGTGGAAACACCATATATTTT
CDR3: CASSQGTGGGNTIYF